This is a list of T cell receptor beta chains from one sample in a study of breast tumors, draining lymph nodes, adjacent tissues. From the multiplex PCR reads, TCRdb called clonotypes with MiXCR, one entry per CDR3 protein. The sample carries some 47,000 distinct CDR3 sequences, roughly two fifths recorded once. The sample comprised breast tumor tissue. The receptors were gathered from a female donor with breast cancer. Some clones in this sample may be carry-over from other donors' samples. The CDR3 runs from the conserved cysteine through the conserved F or W. The order of the fields is CDR3 protein, CDR3 DNA, clone size, CDR3 length, D gene, J gene, V gene. D genes are given only for firm matches. For some rows the clone size is stated as once, few or many, or as a class when expanded; others skip it.

CDR3: CASTRTVQGGGNTIYF
DNA: TGTGCCAGCACCCGAACGGTACAGGGCGGGGGAAACACCATATATTTT
size: NA
length: 16
D: NA
J: TRBJ1-3
V: TRBV6-1

CDR3: CATSDPGSGYTF
DNA: TGTGCCACCAGTGACCCAGGCTCTGGCTACACCTTC
size: many
length: 12
D: NA
J: TRBJ1-2
V: TRBV24-1

CDR3: CASSSPGGLTTNEKLFF
DNA: TGTGCCAGCAGCTCGCCAGGGGGGCTTACAACTAATGAAAAACTGTTTTTT
size: many
length: 17
D: TRBD1
J: TRBJ1-4
V: TRBV9

CDR3: CAWSALDRGFSGANVLTF
DNA: TGTGCCTGGAGTGCACTCGACAGGGGGTTTTCTGGGGCCAACGTCCTGACTTTC
size: many
length: 18
D: TRBD1
J: TRBJ2-6
V: TRBV30

CDR3: CASSQDRPGGSPLHF
DNA: TGCGCCAGCAGCCAAGATAGGCCAGGCGGCTCACCCCTCCACTTT
size: NA
length: 15
D: NA
J: TRBJ1-6
V: TRBV4-3

CDR3: CASRRTSGYYEQYF
DNA: TGTGCCAGCAGAAGGACTAGCGGTTACTACGAGCAGTACTTC
size: many
length: 14
D: TRBD2
J: TRBJ2-7
V: TRBV11-2

CDR3: CSAAGGPSNEQFF
DNA: TGCAGCGCGGCGGGAGGGCCCTCTAATGAGCAGTTCTTC
size: NA
length: 13
D: TRBD2
J: TRBJ2-1
V: TRBV29-1

CDR3: CASSVGQFNEVLHTQYF
DNA: TGTGCCAGCAGCGTAGGGCAGTTCAATGAGGTGCTGCATACGCAGTATTTT
size: NA
length: 17
D: NA
J: TRBJ2-3
V: TRBV9

CDR3: CASSWVQASKETQYF
DNA: TGTGCCAGCAGCTGGGTACAGGCGTCGAAAGAGACCCAGTACTTC
size: NA
length: 15
D: NA
J: TRBJ2-5
V: TRBV5-4

CDR3: CASSYSYSSTAAVYEQYF
DNA: TGTGCCAGCAGTTACTCTTACAGCTCGACAGCAGCGGTCTACGAGCAGTACTTC
size: many
length: 18
D: NA
J: TRBJ2-7
V: TRBV6-5

CDR3: CASSFYICSFDGQHYEQYF
DNA: NA
size: NA
length: 19
D: NA
J: TRBJ2-7
V: TRBV5-1

CDR3: CASSEGPRGNTIYF
DNA: TGTGCCAGCAGTGAAGGCCCTCGGGGAAACACCATATATTTT
size: NA
length: 14
D: NA
J: TRBJ1-3
V: TRBV6-4

CDR3: CASSLGITQTNEQYF
DNA: TGTGCCAGCAGCTTAGGCATAACGCAGACGAACGAGCAGTACTTC
size: many
length: 15
D: NA
J: TRBJ2-7
V: TRBV13

CDR3: CASRREVFTDTQYF
DNA: TGTGCCAGCAGACGGGAGGTTTTTACAGATACGCAGTATTTT
size: many
length: 14
D: TRBD2
J: TRBJ2-3
V: TRBV27

CDR3: CASASGTAIRTEAFF
DNA: TGTGCCAGCGCATCAGGGACAGCCATAAGGACTGAAGCTTTCTTT
size: NA
length: 15
D: TRBD1
J: TRBJ1-1
V: TRBV6-2/TRBV6-3

CDR3: CASSCWGGGPGNTIYF
DNA: TGTGCCAGCAGCTGCTGGGGCGGGGGGCCTGGAAACACCATATATTTT
size: NA
length: 16
D: NA
J: TRBJ1-3
V: TRBV5-4

CDR3: CSARAGLAGSYEQNSNEKLFF
DNA: TGCAGTGCTAGGGCTGGACTAGCGGGTTCCTACGAGCAGAATAGTAATGAAAAACTGTTTTTT
size: once
length: 21
D: NA
J: TRBJ1-4
V: TRBV20-1

CDR3: CASRDSALYLCASSLLDGYEQYF
DNA: NA
size: NA
length: 23
D: NA
J: TRBJ2-7
V: TRBV7-9

CDR3: CSADSGTGVREQYF
DNA: TGCAGTGCGGACTCCGGGACAGGGGTACGCGAGCAGTACTTC
size: many
length: 14
D: TRBD1
J: TRBJ2-7
V: TRBV20-1

CDR3: CASSGGRIGTGELFF
DNA: TGTGCCAGCAGTGGGGGGCGCATCGGCACCGGGGAGCTGTTTTTT
size: many
length: 15
D: NA
J: TRBJ2-2
V: TRBV25-1

CDR3: CASSLSDVGTEAFF
DNA: TGTGCCAGCAGTTTATCCGATGTGGGCACTGAAGCTTTCTTT
size: NA
length: 14
D: NA
J: TRBJ1-1
V: TRBV6-2/TRBV6-3

CDR3: CASSLGPGTGDTGELFF
DNA: TGCGCCAGCAGCTTGGGGCCCGGGACAGGGGACACCGGGGAGCTGTTTTTT
size: many
length: 17
D: TRBD1
J: TRBJ2-2
V: TRBV5-1

CDR3: CASSMADGNTIYF
DNA: TGTGCCAGTAGTATGGCGGATGGAAACACCATATATTTT
size: many
length: 13
D: NA
J: TRBJ1-3
V: TRBV19

CDR3: CASSQDPGDHYQPQHF
DNA: TGCGCCAGCAGCCAAGATCCAGGGGATCATTATCAGCCCCAGCATTTT
size: NA
length: 16
D: NA
J: TRBJ1-5
V: TRBV4-1

CDR3: CASTGDPAQETQYF
DNA: TGTGCCTCAACAGGCGATCCAGCCCAAGAGACCCAGTACTTC
size: few
length: 14
D: NA
J: TRBJ2-5
V: TRBV30

CDR3: CASSGAAETQYF
DNA: TGCGCCAGCAGCGGGGCGGCCGAGACCCAGTACTTC
size: NA
length: 12
D: NA
J: TRBJ2-5
V: TRBV4-1

CDR3: CASSLGDRSIQYF
DNA: TGCGCCAGCAGCTTGGGGGATCGGAGCATTCAGTACTTC
size: many
length: 13
D: NA
J: TRBJ2-4
V: TRBV5-1

CDR3: CASQAGAQETRYF
DNA: TGTGCCAGCCAAGCCGGAGCCCAAGAGACCCGGTACTTC
size: few
length: 13
D: NA
J: TRBJ2-5
V: TRBV12-3/TRBV12-4

CDR3: CASSKRTEINIQYF
DNA: TGTGCCAGCAGTAAAAGGACGGAAATTAACATTCAGTACTTC
size: many
length: 14
D: NA
J: TRBJ2-4
V: TRBV12-3/TRBV12-4

CDR3: CAISVPGATDTQYF
DNA: TGTGCCATCAGTGTTCCAGGGGCCACAGATACGCAGTATTTT
size: many
length: 14
D: NA
J: TRBJ2-3
V: TRBV10-3

CDR3: CACTGTGDGYTF
DNA: TGTGCCTGCACCGGGACAGGGGATGGCTACACCTTC
size: NA
length: 12
D: TRBD1
J: TRBJ1-2
V: TRBV6-2/TRBV6-3

CDR3: CASSQSSGTGSDSPLHF
DNA: TGTGCCAGCAGCCAGAGTAGCGGGACAGGTTCGGATTCACCCCTCCACTTT
size: NA
length: 17
D: TRBD1
J: TRBJ1-6
V: TRBV7-2

CDR3: CASSAGGGNQPQHF
DNA: TGCGCCAGCAGTGCTGGGGGAGGCAATCAGCCCCAGCATTTT
size: NA
length: 14
D: NA
J: TRBJ1-5
V: TRBV5-1

CDR3: CASSSMRWGVSNQPQHF
DNA: TGTGCCAGCAGTTCCATGCGTTGGGGGGTTAGCAATCAGCCCCAGCATTTT
size: few
length: 17
D: NA
J: TRBJ1-5
V: TRBV28

CDR3: CASSPWTSAPFYGYTF
DNA: TGTGCCAGCAGCCCCTGGACGTCAGCCCCCTTTTATGGCTACACCTTC
size: many
length: 16
D: NA
J: TRBJ1-2
V: TRBV14

CDR3: CASSLIEAWDGYTF
DNA: TGTGCCAGCAGCTTAATCGAGGCGTGGGATGGCTACACCTTC
size: NA
length: 14
D: NA
J: TRBJ1-2
V: TRBV7-9

CDR3: CASSSLTGSTYEQYF
DNA: TGTGCCAGCAGTTCCCTCACAGGGTCAACCTACGAGCAGTACTTC
size: many
length: 15
D: NA
J: TRBJ2-7
V: TRBV6-2/TRBV6-3

CDR3: CATRVGGYYGYTF
DNA: TGTGCCACCAGGGTAGGGGGCTACTATGGCTACACCTTC
size: once
length: 13
D: TRBD1
J: TRBJ1-2
V: TRBV19

CDR3: CASSPNWGGELFF
DNA: TGTGCCAGCAGTCCGAATTGGGGCGGGGAGCTGTTTTTT
size: many
length: 13
D: NA
J: TRBJ2-2
V: TRBV7-3

CDR3: CASSLAGVRSYEQYF
DNA: TGCGCCAGCAGCTTGGCGGGCGTACGGTCCTACGAGCAGTACTTC
size: many
length: 15
D: NA
J: TRBJ2-7
V: TRBV5-1

CDR3: CASSQGPEAHNEQFF
DNA: TGCGCCAGCAGCCAAGGGCCGGAAGCGCACAATGAGCAGTTCTTC
size: many
length: 15
D: NA
J: TRBJ2-1
V: TRBV4-3

CDR3: CAWSYGEKLFF
DNA: TGTGCCTGGAGCTACGGAGAAAAACTGTTTTTT
size: many
length: 11
D: NA
J: TRBJ1-4
V: TRBV30

CDR3: CASSGTGQGEKLFF
DNA: TGTGCCAGCAGTGGGACAGGGCAAGGGGAAAAACTGTTTTTT
size: NA
length: 14
D: TRBD1
J: TRBJ1-4
V: TRBV11-2

CDR3: CASSEARQGTPLHF
DNA: TGTGCCAGCAGTGAAGCACGGCAGGGAACACCCCTCCACTTT
size: once
length: 14
D: NA
J: TRBJ1-6
V: TRBV6-1

CDR3: CASSGLAVTDTQYF
DNA: TGTGCCAGCAGCGGTCTAGCGGTCACAGATACGCAGTATTTT
size: many
length: 14
D: TRBD2
J: TRBJ2-3
V: TRBV3-1

CDR3: CASSLARTVYGYTF
DNA: TGTGCCAGCAGCTTAGCGAGGACGGTTTATGGCTACACCTTC
size: few
length: 14
D: NA
J: TRBJ1-2
V: TRBV7-2

CDR3: CASSYGTPYSGNTIYF
DNA: TGTGCCAGCAGTTACGGGACACCCTACTCTGGAAACACCATATATTTT
size: NA
length: 16
D: NA
J: TRBJ1-3
V: TRBV6-5

CDR3: CASSEGMGQNEKLFF
DNA: TGTGCCAGCAGTGAAGGAATGGGACAGAATGAAAAACTGTTTTTT
size: medium-sized
length: 15
D: TRBD1
J: TRBJ1-4
V: TRBV2